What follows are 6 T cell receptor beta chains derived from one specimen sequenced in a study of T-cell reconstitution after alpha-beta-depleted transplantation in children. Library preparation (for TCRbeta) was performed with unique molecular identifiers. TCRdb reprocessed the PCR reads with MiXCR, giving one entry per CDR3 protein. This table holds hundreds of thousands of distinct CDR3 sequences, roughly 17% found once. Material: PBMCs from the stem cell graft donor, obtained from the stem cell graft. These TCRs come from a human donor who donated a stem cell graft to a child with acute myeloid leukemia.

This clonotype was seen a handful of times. CDR3 region: CASSKGDRDQPQHF. The CDR3 DNA follows: TGTGCCAGCAGCAAAGGGGACAGGGATCAGCCCCAGCATTTT. The chain uses TRBV7-2 and TRBJ1-5; the match to TRBD1 covers 9 bases. J lost 5 bases, V lost 5 bases, and 4 bases had no gene match. Germline V gene sequence: CDR1 SGHTA, CDR2 FQGNSA. There are 14 residues in the CDR3.

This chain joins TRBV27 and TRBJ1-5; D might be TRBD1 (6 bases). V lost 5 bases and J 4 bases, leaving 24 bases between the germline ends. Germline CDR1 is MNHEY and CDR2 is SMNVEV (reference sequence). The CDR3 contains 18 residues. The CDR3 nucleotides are TGTGCCAGCAGTCCTCTTCAGGGACTCGAAAGGGGGAATCAGCCCCAGCATTTT. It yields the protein CASSPLQGLERGNQPQHF.

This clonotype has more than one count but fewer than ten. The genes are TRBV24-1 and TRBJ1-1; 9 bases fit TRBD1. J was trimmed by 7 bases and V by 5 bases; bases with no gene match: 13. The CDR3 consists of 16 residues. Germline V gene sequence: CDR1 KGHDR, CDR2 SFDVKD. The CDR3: CATSGTDRGSRSEAFF. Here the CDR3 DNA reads TGTGCCACCAGTGGTACCGACAGGGGGTCTCGTAGTGAAGCTTTCTTT.

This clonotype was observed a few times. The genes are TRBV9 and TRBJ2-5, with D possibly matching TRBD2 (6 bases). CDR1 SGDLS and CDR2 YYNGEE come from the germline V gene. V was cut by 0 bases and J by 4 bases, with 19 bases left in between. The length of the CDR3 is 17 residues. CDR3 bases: TGTGCCAGCAGCGTAGCTACGGGTCAGGGAGGAAGAGAGACCCAGTACTTC. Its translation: CASSVATGQGGRETQYF.

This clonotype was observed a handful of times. The CDR3 DNA reads TGCAGTGCTTCCTCAGGGAGGCACTCACCCCTCCACTTT. It yields the protein CSASSGRHSPLHF. This chain uses TRBV20-1 with TRBJ1-6; D is perhaps TRBD1 (5 bases). V lost 5 bases, J lost 10 bases, and 15 bases lay in between. The germline CDR1 and CDR2 sequences are DFQATT and SNEGSKA (reference sequence). The CDR3 extends over 13 amino acids.

The CDR3 loop is CASRSLDGELFF. CDR3 nucleotides: TGTGCCAGCAGATCATTGGACGGGGAGCTGTTTTTT. This sequence joins TRBV27 and TRBJ2-2; D is ambiguous. Trimming pared 6 bases from V and 7 bases from J, leaving 9 bases between. The germline V gene encodes CDR1 MNHEY and CDR2 SMNVEV (reference sequence). This CDR3 contains 12 residues.